One sample yielded the 30 T cell receptor beta chains listed below, sequenced in a study of OX40 agonist ivuxolimab in advanced cancers. Repertoires were generated with immunoSEQ multiplex PCR, while TCRdb's copy carries only in-frame clones and drops some. The data hold about 61,000 clones, with around 92% observed a single time. The sequencing used CD4+ or CD8+ T cells sorted from blood, collected in a trial of the OX40 agonist ivuxolimab. Every receptor here comes from an adult with an advanced solid tumor such as melanoma, head and neck, liver or kidney cancer.

The chain carries TRBV5-6 and TRBJ1-2, with D possibly matching TRBD1 (6 bases). Germline lookup yields CDR1 SGHDT and CDR2 YYEEEE. This CDR3 contains 14 residues. Trimming cost V 4 bases and J 7 bases, with 17 bases left between them. The chain's CDR3 is CASSANRGHFGYTF. DNA of the CDR3: TGTGCCAGCAGCGCAAACCGGGGACACTTTGGCTACACCTTC.

This sequence joins TRBV28 and TRBJ1-5; 7 positions agree with TRBD1. Germline values: CDR1 MDHEN, CDR2 SYDVKM. V shed 2 bases, J shed 3 bases, and the junction held 4 bases outside the gene matches. The CDR3 loop spans 15 amino acids. The CDR3 sequence: CASSLAGTDNQPQHF. Written as DNA, the CDR3 is TGTGCCAGCAGTTTAGCCGGGACAGACAATCAGCCCCAGCATTTT.

The chain has TRBV9 and TRBJ2-3; 12 bases are a match to TRBD2. The CDR3 is 17 amino acids. Looked up from germline, CDR1 is SGDLS and CDR2 is YYNGEE. V lost 4 bases and J lost 0; bases outside the gene matches: 6. The CDR3 DNA reads TGTGCCAGCAGCTCAAGGACTAGCGGGACTAGCACAGATACGCAGTATTTT. This codes for CASSSRTSGTSTDTQYF.

In its sample, this clone was seen once. The chain is built from TRBV28 and TRBJ2-1; D perhaps matches TRBD1 (5 bases). Trimming pared 0 bases from V and 8 bases from J, leaving 14 bases between. Germline loops: CDR1 MDHEN, CDR2 SYDVKM. CDR3 length: 15 amino acids. Here the CDR3 reads CASSLWQGRLDEQFF. In nucleotides, the CDR3 is TGTGCCAGCAGTTTATGGCAGGGAAGATTAGATGAGCAGTTCTTC.

This clone is labeled medium-sized. The chain recombines TRBV7-9 with TRBJ1-5; D call uncertain. The CDR3 sequence is 15 residues long. V gave up 4 bases and J gave up 5 bases, with 15 bases separating them. Germline CDR1 reads SEHNR; CDR2 reads FQNEAQ (reference sequence). Here the CDR3 DNA reads TGTGCCAGCAGCTCCGTAGATTCAGGTGATCAGCCCCAGCATTTT. This codes for CASSSVDSGDQPQHF.

The chain uses TRBV30 and TRBJ1-1; D remains ambiguous. The CDR3 totals 12 residues. Deletions cut 7 bases from V and 6 bases from J, with 15 bases between. The germline gives CDR1 GTSNPN, CDR2 SVGIG (reference sequence). This chain's CDR3 is CAFRPANAEAFF. Written as DNA, the CDR3 is TGTGCCTTCCGACCGGCCAACGCTGAAGCTTTCTTT. Supplemented by reference TRBV30 and TRBJ1-1, the full variable domain reads SQTIHQWPATLVQPVGSPLSLECTVEGTSNPNLYWYRQAAGRGLQLLFYSVGIGQISSEVPQNLSASRPQDRQFILSSKKLLLSDSGFYLCAFRPANAEAFFGQGTRLTVV.

In this sample, this clone turned up once. The rearrangement links TRBV6-1 to TRBJ1-5; TRBD1 is a possible D gene (5 bases). The ends were cut back, 6 bases at V and 2 bases at J, with 8 bases in the middle. From germline, CDR1 is MNHNS and CDR2 SASEGT. The CDR3 loop spans 13 amino acids. The CDR3 loop reads CASRIGGNQPQHF. As DNA, the CDR3 is TGTGCCAGCAGGATAGGGGGCAATCAGCCCCAGCATTTT.

The CDR3 protein is CAGKYNEQFF. As DNA, the CDR3 is TGTGCTGGTAAGTACAATGAGCAGTTCTTC. This chain connects TRBV7-7 to TRBJ2-1; D not resolved. This CDR3 spans 10 amino acids. Germline CDR1 reads SSHAT; CDR2 reads FNYEAQ (reference sequence).

J is TRBJ1-2 and V is TRBV6-5; D is unresolved. Trimming removed 6 bases from V and 8 bases from J, with 10 bases in between. The CDR3 consists of 11 residues. Germline lookup yields CDR1 MNHEY and CDR2 SVGAGI. DNA of the CDR3: TGTGCCAGCAGCTCAATGGGGGGCTACACCTTC. It yields the protein CASSSMGGYTF.

The chain combines TRBV4-1 with TRBJ1-5, with D unclear. The CDR3 totals 15 residues. Germline values: CDR1 MGHRA, CDR2 YSYEKL. V was shortened by 0 bases and J by 2 bases, with 8 bases between the two germline ends. The CDR3 spells CASSQDGGGNQPQHF. The CDR3 nucleotides read TGCGCCAGCAGCCAAGACGGTGGGGGCAATCAGCCCCAGCATTTT.

The rearrangement joins TRBV4-3 to TRBJ2-1, with no clear D. V lost 2 bases and J 5 bases, leaving 13 bases between the germline ends. Germline V lookup: CDR1 LGHNA, CDR2 YSLEER. The CDR3 runs 15 residues. This chain's CDR3 is CASSQIEAVDNEQFF. Written as DNA, the CDR3 is TGCGCCAGCAGCCAAATTGAGGCAGTAGACAATGAGCAGTTCTTC.

The chain employs TRBV25-1 and TRBJ1-4; no clear D. Deletions cut 3 bases from V and 5 bases from J, with 13 bases between. Germline CDR1 is MGHDK and CDR2 is SYGVNS. The CDR3 has 15 residues. The CDR3 reads CASSDPRALNEKLFF. CDR3 sequence (DNA): TGTGCCAGCAGTGACCCCCGGGCCCTCAATGAAAAACTGTTTTTT.

The rearrangement links TRBV27 to TRBJ2-3, with 12 bases that match TRBD2. V was pared by 8 bases and J by 1 base, with 10 bases of the junction left unmatched. The CDR3 is made up of 17 amino acids. Per germline, CDR1 MNHEY and CDR2 SMNVEV (reference sequence). In nucleotides, the CDR3 is TGTGCCAGCGCCCGACTAGCGGGGGTTTCGGGCACAGATACGCAGTATTTT. Translated: CASARLAGVSGTDTQYF.

V gene TRBV5-4 combines with J gene TRBJ2-7; D is perhaps TRBD1 (6 bases). Germline V CDR1 and CDR2: SGHNT, YYREEE (reference sequence). The CDR3 is made up of 15 amino acids. V was trimmed by 0 bases and J by 1 base, leaving 11 bases between them. The CDR3 DNA is TGTGCCAGCAGCTTGGCCATCGGACAGTCCTACGAGCAGTACGTC. This codes for CASSLAIGQSYEQYV.

The genes are TRBV28 and TRBJ1-5; D is ambiguous. The CDR3 has 14 residues. Germline CDR1 is MDHEN and CDR2 is SYDVKM. Trimming left V 2 bases short and J 0 bases short, with 5 bases between. The CDR3 loop is CASSLPYSNQPQHF. The CDR3 DNA reads as TGTGCCAGCAGTTTACCCTATAGCAATCAGCCCCAGCATTTT. The full variable domain, its missing parts supplied by reference TRBV28 and TRBJ1-5, is DVKVTQSSRYLVKRTGEKVFLECVQDMDHENMFWYRQDPGLGLRLIYFSYDVKMKEKGDIPEGYSVSREKKERFSLILESASTNQTSMYLCASSLPYSNQPQHFGDGTRLSIL.

The chain uses TRBV7-9 and TRBJ2-1; D gene unclear. Germline V gene lookup returns CDR1 SEHNR and CDR2 FQNEAQ (reference sequence). The V end lost 5 bases, the J end lost 5 bases, and 4 bases lay between the germline ends. This CDR3 is 11 amino acids long. The CDR3 protein is CASSLNNEQFF. For the CDR3, the DNA is TGTGCCAGCAGCCTCAACAATGAGCAGTTCTTC.

The chain joins TRBV7-2 to TRBJ1-4, with D tentatively TRBD1 (5 bases). In germline, CDR1 is SGHTA, CDR2 FQGNSA. CDR3 size: 16 residues. Trimming cost V 1 base and J 4 bases, with 13 bases left between them. CDR3: CASSLGGRAGNEKLFF. The CDR3 DNA reads as TGTGCCAGCAGCTTAGGGGGCAGGGCGGGTAATGAAAAACTGTTTTTT.

V and J are TRBV28 and TRBJ1-5; D unclear. The length of the CDR3 is 15 residues. Germline CDR1 is MDHEN and CDR2 is SYDVKM. Trimming left V 8 bases short and J 0 bases short, with 14 bases between. In DNA, the CDR3 is TGTGCCAGCTCAGCGGACGGTTATAGCAATCAGCCCCAGCATTTT. Translation gives CASSADGYSNQPQHF.

The chain carries TRBV28 and TRBJ1-5; D uncertain. CDR1 MDHEN and CDR2 SYDVKM come from the germline V gene. There are 14 residues in the CDR3. V lost 6 bases, J lost 2 bases, and 11 bases lay in between. CDR3 in DNA: TGTGCCAGCAGCTCTTACCGGGGCAATCAGCCCCAGCATTTT. Amino acids: CASSSYRGNQPQHF.

The V gene is TRBV6-5, the J gene TRBJ2-1; no clear D. The CDR3 totals 15 residues. Trimming removed 4 bases at V and 2 bases at J, with 12 bases between. The germline gives CDR1 MNHEY, CDR2 SVGAGI. The CDR3 nucleotides read TGTGCCAGCAGTTCCCAACCCCCCCCCTACAATGAGCAGTTCTTC. Encoded protein: CASSSQPPPYNEQFF.

The CDR3 DNA sequence: TGTGCCAGCAGTTACGCACCGAGCAATCAGCCCCAGCATTTT. Amino acid sequence: CASSYAPSNQPQHF. The chain is built from TRBV6-5 and TRBJ1-5; no clear D. Looked up from germline, CDR1 is MNHEY and CDR2 is SVGAGI. Trimming left V 2 bases short and J 1 base short, with 6 bases between. The CDR3 covers 14 residues.

The CDR3 sequence is CASSLSRAQPQHF. CDR3 DNA sequence: TGTGCCAGCAGTTTATCGAGGGCTCAGCCCCAGCATTTT. V gene TRBV27 combines with J gene TRBJ1-5; D not certain. The CDR3 runs to 13 residues. The ends were cut back, 0 bases at V and 6 bases at J, with 6 bases in the middle. CDR1 MNHEY and CDR2 SMNVEV come from the germline V gene (reference sequence).

Only one count was recorded for this clone. The genes are TRBV6-6 and TRBJ2-5, with D perhaps TRBD2 (6 bases). V was trimmed by 4 bases and J by 5 bases, leaving 17 bases between them. This CDR3 has 15 amino acids. Looked up from germline, CDR1 is MNHNY and CDR2 is SVGAGI (reference sequence). DNA for the CDR3: TGTGCCAGCAGTTCCTATGCCACCAGCGGGGAGACCCAGTACTTC. As protein: CASSSYATSGETQYF.

The CDR3, as DNA: TGTGCCAGCAGTTTATTATTCGCGGGAGAAGGGTACAATGAGCAGTTCTTC. It yields the protein CASSLLFAGEGYNEQFF. The chain uses TRBV27 and TRBJ2-1; 7 nucleotides line up with TRBD2. CDR3 length equals 17 residues. Germline CDR1 MNHEY, CDR2 SMNVEV (reference sequence). With V trimmed by 1 base and J by 4 bases, 10 bases remained unmatched.

The V call is TRBV2, the J call TRBJ1-4; no clear D. The CDR3 has 12 residues. Germline V gene lookup returns CDR1 SNHLY and CDR2 FYNNEI. V lost 1 base to trimming and J lost 7 bases, with 4 bases between them. This chain's CDR3 is CASSEGGEKLFF. Written as DNA, the CDR3 is TGTGCCAGCAGTGAAGGGGGTGAAAAACTGTTTTTT.

The genes are TRBV6-5 and TRBJ1-5; 10 bases agree with TRBD1. The CDR3 contains 14 residues. Germline CDR1 is MNHEY and CDR2 is SVGAGI. V trimming: 6 bases; J trimming: 2 bases; junction bases outside the gene matches: 1. This CDR3 is CASRGTGGNQPQHF. The DNA for the CDR3 is TGTGCCAGCAGGGGGACAGGGGGCAATCAGCCCCAGCATTTT.

V is TRBV30 and J is TRBJ1-1; weak D call: TRBD1 (5 bases). CDR1 is GTSNPN, CDR2 SVGIG, per germline (reference sequence). This CDR3 region has 15 residues. The ends were cut back, 5 bases at V and 3 bases at J, with 19 bases in the middle. The CDR3 here is CAWGHENRIDTEAFF. CDR3 sequence (DNA): TGTGCCTGGGGACACGAAAACAGAATAGACACTGAAGCTTTCTTT.

The rearrangement uses TRBV6-4 and TRBJ2-1; TRBD2 might be the D (7 bases). The CDR3 is made up of 15 amino acids. Germline CDR1 MRHNA, CDR2 SNTAGT. The V end lost 2 bases, the J end lost 3 bases, and 11 bases lay between the germline ends. The CDR3 protein is CASSDEGGGYNEQFF. The CDR3 coding sequence is TGTGCCAGCAGTGACGAGGGAGGGGGCTACAATGAGCAGTTCTTC.

The chain recombines TRBV30 with TRBJ2-7; 7 bases fit TRBD1. Germline CDR1 is GTSNPN and CDR2 is SVGIG (reference sequence). The CDR3 is 14 amino acids. Trimming took 3 bases from V and 2 from J; bases not matched to a gene: 7. Here the CDR3 reads CAWSTRDSPYEQYV. DNA of the CDR3: TGTGCCTGGAGCACCCGGGACAGCCCCTACGAGCAGTACGTC.

The J gene is TRBJ2-7, the V gene TRBV4-3, with TRBD2 matching over 10 bases. Trimming removed 1 base from V and 2 bases from J; junction bases left unmatched: 8. Germline values: CDR1 LGHNA, CDR2 YSLEER. The CDR3 loop spans 17 amino acids. DNA for the CDR3: TGCGCCAGCAGCCAAGCCGCTAGCGGGGGACCCACCTACGAGCAGTACTTC. Translated: CASSQAASGGPTYEQYF.